A single sample is the source of the 2 T cell receptor beta chains below, sequenced in a study of somatic mutations in cytotoxic T cells in rheumatoid arthritis. Generated by immunoSEQ multiplex PCR, the TCRdb table keeps only in-frame clones and is missing some. There are roughly 14,000 clones in the sample; over 75% occur only once, and about a sixth lies in the top ten. Material: CD8+ T cells sorted from blood. Receptors originate from an adult with rheumatoid arthritis.

V gene TRBV7-9 combines with J gene TRBJ2-5; TRBD2 agrees at 7 bases. The CDR3 totals 12 residues. The germline gives CDR1 SEHNR, CDR2 FQNEAQ (reference sequence). Germline trimming cut 6 bases from V and 5 bases from J; bases unmatched to any gene: 3. The CDR3 DNA follows: TGTGCCAGCAGAAGCGGGGCTGAGACCCAGTACTTC. Translated, it gives CASRSGAETQYF.

The rearrangement uses TRBV5-1 and TRBJ1-1; D is unclear. V lost 0 bases and J 1 base, leaving 4 bases between the germline ends. The CDR3 loop spans 13 amino acids. Germline V gene data show CDR1 as SGHRS and CDR2 as YFSETQ. The CDR3, as DNA: TGCGCCAGCAGCTTGGGGGGGAACACTGAAGCTTTCTTT. Its translation is CASSLGGNTEAFF.